Described below is a single T cell receptor beta chain sequence and its context. This sample stems from a study of shared clonotypes between healthy human individuals. Germline lookup yields CDR1 SGHDN and CDR2 FVKESK. The CDR3 spans 13 residues. With 1 base removed from V and 5 bases from J, the gap between germline ends came to 8 bases. Clones were sequenced by immunoSEQ multiplex PCR, and TCRdb holds only the in-frame ones, with some missing. The data show 850,000 to 1,100,000 clones, approximately 75% seen once. The chain combines TRBV14 with TRBJ2-5, with D unresolved. The receptor comes from a man between 18 and 29 years old in good health. Some clones in this sample may be carry-over from other donors' samples. The sequenced material came from memory CD4+ T cells from PBMCs. Subset noted: CD45RA-negative fraction. In nucleotides, the CDR3 is TGTGCCAGCAGCCAAGGTTTCTGGGAGACCCAGTACTTC. It is translated as CASSQGFWETQYF.